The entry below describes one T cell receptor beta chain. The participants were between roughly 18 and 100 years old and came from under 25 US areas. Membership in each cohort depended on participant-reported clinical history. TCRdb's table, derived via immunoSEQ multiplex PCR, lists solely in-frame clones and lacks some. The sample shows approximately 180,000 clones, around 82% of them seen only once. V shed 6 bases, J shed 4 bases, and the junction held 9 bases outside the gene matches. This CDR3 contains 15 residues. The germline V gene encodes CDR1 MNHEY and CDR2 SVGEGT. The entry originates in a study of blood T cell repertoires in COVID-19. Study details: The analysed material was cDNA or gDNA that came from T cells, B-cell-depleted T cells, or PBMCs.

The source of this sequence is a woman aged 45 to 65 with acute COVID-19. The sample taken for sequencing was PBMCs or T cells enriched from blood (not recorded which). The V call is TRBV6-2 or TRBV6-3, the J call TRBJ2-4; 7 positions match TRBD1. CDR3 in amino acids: CASSPSTGPKNIQYF. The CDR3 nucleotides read TGTGCCAGCAGCCCCTCGACAGGGCCAAAAAACATTCAGTACTTC.